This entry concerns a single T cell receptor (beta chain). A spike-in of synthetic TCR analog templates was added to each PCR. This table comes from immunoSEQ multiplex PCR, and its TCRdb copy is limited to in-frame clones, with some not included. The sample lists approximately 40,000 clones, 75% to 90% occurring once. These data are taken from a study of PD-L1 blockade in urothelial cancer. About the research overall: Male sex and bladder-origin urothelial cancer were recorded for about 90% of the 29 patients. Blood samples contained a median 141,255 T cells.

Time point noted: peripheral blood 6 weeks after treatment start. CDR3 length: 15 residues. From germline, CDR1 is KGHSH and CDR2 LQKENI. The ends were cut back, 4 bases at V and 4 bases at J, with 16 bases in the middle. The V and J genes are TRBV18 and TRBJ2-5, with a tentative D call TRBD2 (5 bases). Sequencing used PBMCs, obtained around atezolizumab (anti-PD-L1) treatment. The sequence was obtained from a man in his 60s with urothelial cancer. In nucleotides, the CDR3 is TGTGCCAGCTCACAAGGTCGGGGATTGGGAGAGACCCAGTACTTC. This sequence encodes CASSQGRGLGETQYF.